The source of this TCR beta chain is a study of T-cell memory formation after mild COVID-19. TCRdb re-called the 5' RACE reads with MiXCR, one entry per CDR3 protein. The sample lists about 170,000 distinct CDR3 sequences; around 13% were seen once. CDR3 length: 12 amino acids. The germline V gene encodes CDR1 LNHNV and CDR2 YYDKDF (reference sequence). With V trimmed by 4 bases and J by 6 bases, 1 base remained unmatched. This clonotype was counted a few times. The antigen remains unidentified. General study results and limits: That cross-reactive memory joined was suggested by some responding clones appearing in pre-infection memory.

The sequencing sample was made of PBMCs or a T cell subset sorted from them (not recorded which). The TCR comes from a man aged 18 to 29 who had mild COVID-19 (a few samples of this study predate the infection). Cell type and time point are not known. The chain carries TRBV15 and TRBJ2-7; 9 positions agree with TRBD2. CDR3 residues: CATSISGGEQYF. The DNA of the CDR3 is TGTGCCACCAGCATTAGCGGGGGCGAGCAGTACTTC.